These 32 T cell receptor beta chains share one sample of origin, sequenced in a study of blood T cell repertoires in COVID-19. Profiling relied on immunoSEQ multiplex PCR, and the TCRdb table lists in-frame clones only, not all of them. The sample holds just over 90,000 clones, less than 85% seen once. The material sequenced was peripheral blood. The receptor source for this set is a man in his 70s with acute or convalescent COVID-19.

The chain is built from TRBV2 and TRBJ2-7; D might be TRBD1 (5 bases). Trimming stripped 1 base from V and 3 bases from J, with 16 bases between. CDR3 size: 16 residues. Per germline, CDR1 SNHLY and CDR2 FYNNEI. CDR3 coding DNA: TGTGCCAGCAGTGAAGTAACGTGGGGCCCCCTCTACGAGCAGTACTTC. The encoded protein is CASSEVTWGPLYEQYF.

V and J are TRBV27 and TRBJ1-2; the D gene is possibly TRBD1 (5 bases). The germline V gene has CDR1 MNHEY and CDR2 SMNVEV (reference sequence). The length of the CDR3 is 15 residues. V lost 5 bases and J 8 bases, leaving 21 bases between the germline ends. Here the CDR3 DNA reads TGTGCCAGCAGTGATGGACAAGGCTTGCGATGGGGCTACACCTTC. This sequence encodes CASSDGQGLRWGYTF.

The chain joins TRBV28 to TRBJ1-5; D remains ambiguous. Germline loops: CDR1 MDHEN, CDR2 SYDVKM. The length of the CDR3 is 17 residues. Trimming took off 6 bases at V and 0 bases at J, with 18 bases between the two ends. CDR3 sequence (DNA): TGTGCCAGCAGCCCCCGGTTTTTAATTCTTAGCAATCAGCCCCAGCATTTT. Translating it yields CASSPRFLILSNQPQHF.

This chain connects TRBV2 to TRBJ1-6; 9 bases fit TRBD1. CDR3 size: 15 residues. The V segment lost 5 bases and the J segment 7 bases; nucleotides outside the gene matches: 6. Germline V gives CDR1 SNHLY, CDR2 FYNNEI. The CDR3 spells CASSSTDRGNSPLHF. The CDR3 bases are TGTGCCAGCAGTTCCACCGACAGGGGGAATTCACCCCTCCACTTT.

The chain has TRBV4-2 and TRBJ1-6; a weak D match, TRBD1 (6 bases). The CDR3 is made up of 16 amino acids. V lost 6 bases, J lost 8 bases, and 20 bases lay in between. CDR1 is LGHNA, CDR2 YNFKEQ, per germline. The CDR3 bases are TGTGCCAGCAGTAGGGCAGGGGCTCTGGGGGATTCACCCCTCCACTTT. Its translation is CASSRAGALGDSPLHF.

The rearrangement uses TRBV15 and TRBJ2-7, with 9 nucleotides matching TRBD1. The junction had 3 bases not matched to a gene; V was cut back by 3 bases and J by 3 bases. Per germline, CDR1 LNHNV and CDR2 YYDKDF (reference sequence). The CDR3 extends over 14 amino acids. In nucleotides, the CDR3 is TGTGCCACCAGCAGGACAGGGGGTAGCTACGAGCAGTACTTC. It yields the protein CATSRTGGSYEQYF.

V gene TRBV21-1 combines with J gene TRBJ1-5. TRBV21-1 is a recognized pseudogene. There are 13 residues in the CDR3. CDR3 DNA sequence: TGTGCCAGCAGCAAAGTTTCCGGGCAGCCCCAGCATTTT. Its protein product is CASSKVSGQPQHF.

The chain carries TRBV19 and TRBJ1-1, with D perhaps matching TRBD1 (6 bases). V dropped 8 bases and J dropped 7 bases, with 20 bases sitting between them. Per the germline V gene, CDR1 is LNHDA and CDR2 is SQIVND (reference sequence). The CDR3 is 14 residues long. The CDR3 is CASLTGQLPNEAFF. Written as DNA, the CDR3 is TGTGCCAGTTTGACAGGACAACTTCCGAATGAAGCTTTCTTT.

This clone was recorded a few times. At one boundary the junction diverges from the germline segment, which might be a read error. The chain uses TRBV12-3 or TRBV12-4 and TRBJ1-1; TRBD1 is a possible D gene (6 bases). This CDR3 comprises 11 residues. CDR3 in DNA: TGTGCCAGCAGCCGGGACACTGCAGCTTTCTTT. Amino acid sequence: CASSRDTAAFF.

The chain joins TRBV4-1 to TRBJ2-7; TRBD2 might be the D (6 bases). Trimming stripped 0 bases from V and 6 bases from J, with 9 bases between. The CDR3 covers 13 residues. Germline V gene sequence: CDR1 MGHRA, CDR2 YSYEKL. As DNA, the CDR3 is TGCGCCAGCAGCCAAGACACTAGCCGCGAGCAGTACGTC. Translated: CASSQDTSREQYV.

This chain links TRBV10-3 with TRBJ1-1; D is perhaps TRBD1 (5 bases). From germline, CDR1 is ENHRY and CDR2 SYGVKD. This CDR3 region has 16 residues. The V end was cut by 2 bases, the J end by 6 bases, with 19 bases between. The CDR3 coding sequence is TGTGCCATCAGTGAGCCCGGACGGAGTGGGGCGGCTGAAGCTTTCTTT. It specifies CAISEPGRSGAAEAFF.

The V gene is TRBV12-3 or TRBV12-4, the J gene TRBJ1-5, with a possible D match to TRBD1 (5 bases). CDR3 length: 12 residues. The ends were cut back, 7 bases at V and 10 bases at J, with 14 bases in the middle. The CDR3 here is CASTGGLGPQHF. In DNA form, the CDR3 reads TGTGCCAGCACCGGGGGATTAGGCCCCCAGCATTTT.

The J gene is TRBJ2-2, the V gene TRBV9, with 10 bases fitting TRBD1. V shed 3 bases, J shed 4 bases, and the junction held 6 bases outside the gene matches. CDR3 length: 16 residues. Per the germline V gene, CDR1 is SGDLS and CDR2 is YYNGEE. This CDR3 is CASSAGDRGVTGELFF. CDR3 bases: TGTGCCAGCAGCGCGGGGGACAGGGGAGTCACCGGGGAGCTGTTTTTT.

The chain uses TRBV6-1 and TRBJ1-1; the match to TRBD1 covers 10 bases. The V gene end was trimmed by 0 bases and the J gene end by 0 bases; junction bases not matched to a gene: 7. The CDR3 covers 18 residues. In germline, CDR1 is MNHNS, CDR2 SASEGT. DNA for the CDR3: TGTGCCAGCAGTGAAGCAGGGGACAGGGGATACATGAACACTGAAGCTTTCTTT. Protein: CASSEAGDRGYMNTEAFF.

The rearrangement joins TRBV5-1 to TRBJ2-3; no clear D. Germline CDR1 SGHRS, CDR2 YFSETQ. The CDR3 has 16 residues. V lost 0 bases to trimming and J lost 3 bases, with 14 bases between them. DNA for the CDR3: TGCGCCAGCAGCTTGGCCGCATCTCCAGGAACAGATACGCAGTATTTT. Translating it yields CASSLAASPGTDTQYF.

This clone was seen a handful of times. The chain recombines TRBV7-3 with TRBJ2-5; maybe TRBD2 (5 bases). Germline lookup yields CDR1 SGHTA and CDR2 FQGTGA. The length of the CDR3 is 15 residues. Deletions cut 0 bases from V and 5 bases from J, with 13 bases between. As DNA, the CDR3 is TGTGCCAGCAGCTTAACTGGGCTAGCTGAGGAGACCCAGTACTTC. This gives the protein CASSLTGLAEETQYF. The full variable domain, rest sourced from reference TRBV7-3 and TRBJ2-5, is GAGVSQTPSNKVTEKGKYVELRCDPISGHTALYWYRQSLGQGPEFLIYFQGTGAADDSGLPNDRFFAVRPEGSVSTLKIQRTERGDSAVYLCASSLTGLAEETQYFGPGTRLLVL.

The genes are TRBV5-8 and TRBJ1-5, with 9 bases aligning to TRBD1. The CDR3 has 15 residues. The ends lost 4 bases at V and 5 bases at J; junction bases unmatched: 7. Germline-derived CDR1 and CDR2 are SGHTS and YDEGEE. For the CDR3, the DNA is TGTGCCAGCAGCGGGGACAGGGAAGTTTATCAGCCCCAGCATTTT. Protein sequence: CASSGDREVYQPQHF.

This chain joins TRBV10-2 and TRBJ2-5; 12 bases are shared with TRBD1. The CDR3 loop spans 16 amino acids. V lost 3 bases to trimming and J lost 4 bases; unmatched junction nucleotides: 6. CDR1 is WSHSY and CDR2 is SAAADI in the germline V gene. The CDR3, as DNA: TGCGCCAGCAGTGATCCGGGACAGGGGGCAAGAGAGACCCAGTACTTC. Translation gives CASSDPGQGARETQYF.

In this sample, this clone turned up once. CDR3 in amino acids: CASSSGEKNTEAFF. CDR3 coding DNA: TGCGCCAGCAGCTCGGGGGAGAAGAACACTGAAGCTTTCTTT. The V and J genes are TRBV5-1 and TRBJ1-1; possible D gene TRBD1, 5 bases. Germline values: CDR1 SGHRS, CDR2 YFSETQ. The CDR3 is made up of 14 amino acids. Trimming shortened V by 3 bases and J by 1 base, and 10 bases separated the two germline ends.

The chain joins TRBV24-1 to TRBJ1-4, with 8 bases fitting TRBD1. The germline gives CDR1 KGHDR, CDR2 SFDVKD. This CDR3 is built from 16 residues. V trimming: 2 bases; J trimming: 6 bases; junction bases outside the gene matches: 7. The CDR3 protein is CATSDSQTGEYEKLFF. The CDR3 nucleotides read TGTGCCACCAGTGATTCTCAGACAGGGGAATATGAAAAACTGTTTTTT.

This clone showed up just a few times. The V call is TRBV7-3, the J call TRBJ2-3; D possibly corresponds to TRBD2 (7 bases). Germline V gene sequence: CDR1 SGHTA, CDR2 FQGTGA. V was pared by 1 base and J by 0 bases, with 11 bases between. CDR3 size: 16 residues. The CDR3 sequence: CASSLMGGGSTDTQYF. As DNA, the CDR3 is TGTGCCAGCAGCTTAATGGGAGGGGGGAGCACAGATACGCAGTATTTT.

The chain is built from TRBV21-1 and TRBJ1-1; the DNA was not used to check the table's D call, TRBD1. TRBV21-1 is annotated as a pseudogene. The CDR3 runs 20 residues. The CDR3 loop reads CASSKKDRGGSGVLNTEAFF. CDR3 nucleotide sequence: TGTGCCAGCAGCAAAAAGGACAGGGGAGGCTCAGGGGTCCTCAACACTGAAGCTTTCTTT.

The chain uses TRBV14 and TRBJ2-5; 7 bases fit TRBD2. This CDR3 has 15 residues. Germline-derived CDR1 and CDR2 are SGHDN and FVKESK. Trimming removed 5 bases from V and 5 bases from J; junction bases left unmatched: 11. The CDR3: CASSISGLRGETQYF. CDR3 bases: TGTGCCAGCAGCATATCGGGACTACGGGGCGAGACCCAGTACTTC.

The V gene is TRBV5-4, the J gene TRBJ1-2, with a possible D match to TRBD1 (5 bases). Trimming left V 0 bases short and J 6 bases short, with 18 bases between. Germline V gene lookup returns CDR1 SGHNT and CDR2 YYREEE (reference sequence). This CDR3 is 16 amino acids long. CDR3 residues: CASSLAWRGDSDGYTF. CDR3 nucleotide sequence: TGTGCCAGCAGCTTGGCATGGAGGGGTGACTCCGATGGCTACACCTTC.

The CDR3 protein is CASSLPGLAGRWEQYV. CDR3 nucleotides: TGTGCTAGCAGCCTACCGGGACTAGCGGGCCGATGGGAGCAGTACGTC. V usage is TRBV7-7 and J usage is TRBJ2-7, with 12 positions matching TRBD2. There are 16 residues in the CDR3. Germline V gene data show CDR1 as SSHAT and CDR2 as FNYEAQ (reference sequence).

The chain uses TRBV2 and TRBJ1-6; 7 bases fit TRBD1. Germline V gene sequence: CDR1 SNHLY, CDR2 FYNNEI. The CDR3 spans 14 residues. V dropped 5 bases and J dropped 8; count of bases not matched to a gene: 6. The CDR3: CASSRGQKDSPLHF. CDR3 sequence (DNA): TGTGCCAGCAGTCGGGGACAGAAGGATTCACCCCTCCACTTT.

The rearrangement uses TRBV19 and TRBJ1-6; D uncertain. The CDR3 contains 14 residues. Germline assignment: CDR1 LNHDA and CDR2 SQIVND (reference sequence). The ends were cut back, 5 bases at V and 7 bases at J, with 12 bases in the middle. The CDR3 reads CASSGSSSNSPLHF. The DNA of the CDR3 is TGTGCCAGTAGTGGTAGCTCAAGCAATTCACCCCTCCACTTT.

V usage is TRBV2 and J usage is TRBJ1-5; TRBD1 matches 10 bases. CDR1 is SNHLY, CDR2 FYNNEI, per germline. The CDR3 contains 15 residues. Unmatched junction bases numbered 5, after V lost 6 bases and J lost 3 bases. CDR3 DNA: TGTGCCAGCAGCCCCGGGACAGGGGACAATCAGCCCCAGCATTTT. Translated: CASSPGTGDNQPQHF.

The J gene is TRBJ1-3, the V gene TRBV6-5; 7 nucleotides agree with TRBD1. The CDR3 sequence is 15 residues long. V shed 2 bases and J 4 bases; nucleotides not matched to a gene: 5. Germline V CDR1 and CDR2: MNHEY, SVGAGI. The CDR3 region has the DNA TGTGCCAGCAGTTACGGCAGGGGGTCCGGAAACACCATATATTTT. Encoded protein: CASSYGRGSGNTIYF.

CDR3 in DNA: TGTGCCAGCAGCCAACGATTGATTACAGGCTACACCTTC. Its translation: CASSQRLITGYTF. This chain uses TRBV14 with TRBJ1-2; D not certain. There are 13 residues in the CDR3. Trimming took off 2 bases at V and 8 bases at J, with 12 bases between the two ends. From germline, CDR1 is SGHDN and CDR2 FVKESK.

This chain connects TRBV4-1 to TRBJ2-5, with 11 bases matching TRBD2. Germline CDR1 and CDR2: MGHRA and YSYEKL. Losses at the gene ends were 4 bases for V and 4 bases for J; bases not matched to a gene: 17. The CDR3 extends over 19 amino acids. DNA for the CDR3: TGCGCCAGCAGCCGCACCTATGGGGCTAGCGGGGGGCGGCGAGAGACCCAGTACTTC. Encoded protein: CASSRTYGASGGRRETQYF.

This clone was seen just once. This chain joins TRBV24-1 and TRBJ1-5; tentative D call: TRBD1 (5 bases). Trimming took 4 bases from V and 6 from J, leaving 12 bases between them. Germline V gene sequence: CDR1 KGHDR, CDR2 SFDVKD. The CDR3 loop spans 14 amino acids. CDR3 DNA: TGTGCCACCAGTGAGGCAGGGCCCCGTCAGCCCCAGCATTTT. Translating it yields CATSEAGPRQPQHF.